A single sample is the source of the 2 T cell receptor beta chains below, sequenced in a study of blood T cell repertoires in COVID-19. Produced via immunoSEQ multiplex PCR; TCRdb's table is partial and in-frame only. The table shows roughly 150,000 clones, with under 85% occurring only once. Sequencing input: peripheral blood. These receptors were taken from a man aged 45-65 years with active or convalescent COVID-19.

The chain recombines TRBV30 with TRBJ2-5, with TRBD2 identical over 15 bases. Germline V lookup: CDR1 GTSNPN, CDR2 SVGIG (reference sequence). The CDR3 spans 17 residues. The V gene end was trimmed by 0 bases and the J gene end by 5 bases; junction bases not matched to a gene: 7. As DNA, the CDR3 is TGTGCCTGGAGTGTAAGAGGACTAGCGGGGGGGGGTGAGACCCAGTACTTC. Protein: CAWSVRGLAGGGETQYF.

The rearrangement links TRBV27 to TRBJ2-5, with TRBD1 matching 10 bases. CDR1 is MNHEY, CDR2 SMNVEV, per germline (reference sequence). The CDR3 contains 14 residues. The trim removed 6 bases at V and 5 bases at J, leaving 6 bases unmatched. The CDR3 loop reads CASSTTGGLETQYF. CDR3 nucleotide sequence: TGTGCCAGCAGCACGACAGGGGGCTTGGAGACCCAGTACTTC.